This T cell receptor beta chain comes out of a study of cytomegalovirus exposure and HLA in healthy donors. Findings of the study overall: The study put 150 to 200 TCR beta chains on its list as cytomegalovirus-associated. Reportedly, diagnosis of cytomegalovirus status by the classifier showed high specificity and sensitivity. Highly shared sequence variants in one cluster were likely a sequencing artifact. In a later analysis, at a false discovery rate of 0.05, roughly 17,000 TCR beta sequences were associated with HLA alleles.

Concerning this clone: The antigen remains undetermined.

The PCR made use of 60 Vbeta and 13 Jbeta primers. TCRdb keeps only in-frame clones here, not all; method: immunoSEQ multiplex PCR. The sample records about 69,000 clones, roughly 74% being singletons. The germline gives CDR1 MNHNS, CDR2 SASEGT. The CDR3 totals 14 residues. J gave up 6 bases and V 7 bases, and 8 bases lay outside the gene matches. The J gene is TRBJ1-1, the V gene TRBV6-1; 10 bases align to TRBD1. The sequenced sample was PBMCs. The sequence came from a woman in her sixties in good health and CMV-seropositive. The CDR3 reads CASTQDRGDSEAFF. As DNA, the CDR3 is TGTGCCAGCACCCAGGACAGGGGGGATTCTGAAGCTTTCTTT.